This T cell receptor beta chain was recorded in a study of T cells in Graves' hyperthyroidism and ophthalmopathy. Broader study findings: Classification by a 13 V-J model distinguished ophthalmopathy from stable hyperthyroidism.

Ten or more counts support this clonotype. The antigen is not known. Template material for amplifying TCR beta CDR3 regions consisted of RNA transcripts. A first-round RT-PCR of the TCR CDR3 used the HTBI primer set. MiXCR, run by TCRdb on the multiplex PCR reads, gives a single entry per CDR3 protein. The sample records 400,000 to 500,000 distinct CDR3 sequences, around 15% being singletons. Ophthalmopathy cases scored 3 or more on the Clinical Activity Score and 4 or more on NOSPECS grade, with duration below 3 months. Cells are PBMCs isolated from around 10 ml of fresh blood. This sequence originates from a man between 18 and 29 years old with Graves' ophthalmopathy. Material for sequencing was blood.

The CDR3: CASSFRLPLPYNEQFF. In DNA form, the CDR3 reads TGTGCCAGCAGTTTCAGACTACCCCTGCCCTACAATGAGCAGTTCTTC. The chain has TRBV28 and TRBJ2-1, with D maybe TRBD2 (5 bases). Trimming took 3 bases from V and 2 from J, leaving 14 bases between them. The CDR3 has 16 residues. Germline assignment: CDR1 MDHEN and CDR2 SYDVKM.